This paragraph reports one T cell receptor (beta chain). In the source study's methods: Nucleated cell counts were estimated from reference gene primer amplification. Assay used: immunoSEQ multiplex PCR; TCRdb lists only in-frame clones, some missing. V and J calls and clone size are given by that table; D and trimming were obtained from the DNA. This table holds 90,000 to 150,000 clones, 79% found once. This sample is drawn from a study of blood T cell repertoires in COVID-19. Background on the study: COVID-19 samples from acute and convalescent phases originated in the United States, Italy and Spain. Sources were T cells, B-cell-depleted T cells, or PBMCs; the material itself was cDNA or gDNA.

Per the germline V gene, CDR1 is SGHRS and CDR2 is YFSETQ. The CDR3 totals 16 residues. The germline V and J ends were trimmed by 7 bases and 2 bases, with 16 bases remaining between them. This receptor was obtained from an elderly woman with acute or convalescent COVID-19. The sequenced sample was peripheral blood. The rearrangement joins TRBV5-1 to TRBJ2-6; maybe TRBD1 (6 bases). The CDR3 here is CASSYREFTGANVLTF. Here the CDR3 DNA reads TGCGCCAGCTCCTACAGGGAGTTTACTGGGGCCAACGTCCTGACTTTC.